This T cell receptor beta chain was obtained from a study of PD-1 blockade in mismatch repair-deficient tumors. Notes on the study in general: Tumor-resident clones, often undetectable pretreatment in blood, expanded then contracted after pembrolizumab.

Concerning this clone itself: Its target is not known.

Trimming removed 7 bases at V and 6 bases at J, with 16 bases between. The germline gives CDR1 LNHDA, CDR2 SQIVND (reference sequence). The CDR3 extends over 14 amino acids. Libraries were prepared by immunoSEQ multiplex PCR; TCRdb keeps only in-frame clonotypes and omits some of them. The data contain 20,000 to 25,000 clones, 84% of them singletons. The receptor's source is an adult with mismatch repair-deficient cancer. The sequencing here drew on peripheral blood, taken 2 weeks after starting pembrolizumab. The chain recombines TRBV19 with TRBJ1-5, with a possible D match to TRBD1 (5 bases). CDR3 bases: TGTGCCAGTACAGGTCGGCAGGGTAGTCAGCCCCAGCATTTT. It yields the protein CASTGRQGSQPQHF. Together with reference TRBV19 and TRBJ1-5, the CDR3 gives the full variable domain: DGGITQSPKYLFRKEGQNVTLSCEQNLNHDAMYWYRQDPGQGLRLIYYSQIVNDFQKGDIAEGYSVSREKKESFPLTVTSAQKNPTAFYLCASTGRQGSQPQHFGDGTRLSIL.